The 9 T cell receptor beta chains below come from one sample, sequenced in a study of blood T cell repertoires in COVID-19. This table comes from immunoSEQ multiplex PCR, and its TCRdb copy is limited to in-frame clones, with some not included. The data contain 180,000 or so clones, roughly nine tenths of them seen just once; the ten biggest clones take up roughly 3.4%. Sequenced input: peripheral blood. Receptors originate from a man in his 70s with acute or convalescent COVID-19.

J is TRBJ2-3 and V is TRBV24-1; 10 bases fit TRBD2. Germline CDR1 KGHDR, CDR2 SFDVKD. The CDR3 covers 16 residues. The J segment lost 6 bases and the V segment lost 1 base, leaving 6 bases of the junction unmatched. The CDR3 DNA reads as TGTGCCACCAGTGATTTTCCTAGCGGGGGCCATGATACGCAGTATTTT. Its translation: CATSDFPSGGHDTQYF.

The chain has TRBV5-4 and TRBJ1-3, with no clear D. Trimming removed 0 bases at V and 2 bases at J, with 9 bases between. The CDR3 has 15 residues. Germline V gene sequence: CDR1 SGHNT, CDR2 YYREEE (reference sequence). The CDR3, as DNA: TGTGCCAGCAGCTTGGACGGAGGGCCTGGAAACACCATATATTTT. This translates into CASSLDGGPGNTIYF.

The chain has TRBV5-1 and TRBJ2-2, with D possibly being TRBD2 (6 bases). Germline V gives CDR1 SGHRS, CDR2 YFSETQ. This CDR3 spans 14 amino acids. V lost 7 bases, J lost 1 base, and 11 bases lay in between. CDR3 bases: TGCGCCAGCTTCGGGACTCTGAACACCGGGGAGCTGTTTTTT. As protein: CASFGTLNTGELFF.

V usage is TRBV6-4 and J usage is TRBJ2-3; 8 nucleotides align to TRBD1. CDR1 is MRHNA and CDR2 is SNTAGT in the germline V gene. V lost 6 bases and J lost 2; bases outside the gene matches: 7. The CDR3 contains 15 residues. The CDR3 nucleotides read TGTGCCAGCAGGGCACAGGGGGTTGACACAGATACGCAGTATTTT. It codes for CASRAQGVDTDTQYF.

This clone was counted a few times. This chain connects TRBV29-1 to TRBJ2-2, with 7 bases identical to TRBD2. The germline V gene has CDR1 SQVTM and CDR2 ANQGSEA. The V segment lost 4 bases and the J segment 5 bases; nucleotides outside the gene matches: 7. This CDR3 contains 14 residues. In DNA form, the CDR3 reads TGCAGCGTTGGAAGTTCTAGCGGAACCGGGGAGCTGTTTTTT. It codes for CSVGSSSGTGELFF.

The chain couples TRBV6-5 to TRBJ1-2; perhaps TRBD1 as D (5 bases). V gave up 8 bases and J gave up 2 bases, with 9 bases separating them. The CDR3 is 12 amino acids. In germline, CDR1 is MNHEY, CDR2 SVGAGI. CDR3 in amino acids: CASARANYGYTF. In DNA form, the CDR3 reads TGTGCCAGCGCCAGGGCAAACTATGGCTACACCTTC.

This chain joins TRBV28 and TRBJ2-5; 9 positions agree with TRBD1. The germline gives CDR1 MDHEN, CDR2 SYDVKM. V shed 10 bases, J shed 5 bases, and the junction held 5 bases outside the gene matches. This CDR3 is 12 amino acids long. In nucleotides, the CDR3 is TGTGCCACGTACAGGGGGCAGGAGACCCAGTACTTC. This sequence encodes CATYRGQETQYF.

This clone occurred a few times. V and J are TRBV5-1 and TRBJ2-7; maybe TRBD1 (6 bases). The CDR3 length is 15 residues. The V end was cut by 0 bases, the J end by 3 bases, with 13 bases between. Germline V gives CDR1 SGHRS, CDR2 YFSETQ. This CDR3 is CASSLVGTTNYEQYF. The DNA of the CDR3 is TGCGCCAGCAGCTTGGTAGGGACAACCAACTACGAGCAGTACTTC.

The chain employs TRBV11-3 and TRBJ2-3; tentative D call: TRBD1 (6 bases). The V gene lost 1 base and the J gene lost 8 bases, with 10 bases spanning the gap. The CDR3 loop spans 13 amino acids. Germline V gene lookup returns CDR1 SGHNT and CDR2 YENEEA. In DNA, the CDR3 is TGTGCCAGCAGCTTAGTAGCACAGGGTACGCAGTATTTT. Residues: CASSLVAQGTQYF. Supplemented by reference TRBV11-3 and TRBJ2-3, the full variable domain reads EAGVVQSPRYKIIEKKQPVAFWCNPISGHNTLYWYLQNLGQGPELLIRYENEEAVDDSQLPKDRFSAERLKGVDSTLKIQPAELGDSAVYLCASSLVAQGTQYFGPGTRLTVL.